Sequencing of this TCR beta chain was carried out in a study of cytomegalovirus exposure and HLA in healthy donors (dated by TCRdb to about 2017). Regarding the study in general: An earlier analysis of approximately 550 of the donors reported 250 to 300 Gb of sequence data and around 120 million unique TCR beta sequences from 150 million to 200 million T cells. The study combined high-throughput TCR immunosequencing, statistical association of individual TCRs with disease status, and machine learning to predict cytomegalovirus infection status. All discovery cohort repertoires had been generated using a single sequencing platform. A later genetic analysis took genome-wide SNP genotypes for 398 of the 666 donors and used that subset as a discovery cohort. About 300 gigabases of sequencing data and tens of millions of unique TCR sequences were included in an early release covering about 620 HLA-typed donors. A few DR-DQ haplotypes were treated as single units for association and clustering because of strong linkage in the cohort. To decide whether each TCR beta V gene segment behaved as functional or pseudogenic, an earlier analysis of some 570 of the donors relied on high-throughput TCR beta sequencing. Typing coverage varied by locus: about 620-640 donors for A, B, C, DRB1 and DQB1; 522 for DQA1; some 610 for DPA1; around 490 for DPB1. A later analysis re-examined previously published TCR beta repertoires from around 670 donors and added high-resolution HLA genotyping to investigate patterns of TCR occurrence. Among roughly 370 genotyped donors of the cohort, an average of approximately 230,000 unique TCR beta nucleotide sequences were sequenced per donor, approximately 20% of them non-productive. The study was designed to test whether signatures of past pathogen exposure could be identified by cataloging public T cell receptors. Rather than using new phenotypic data, the later analysis identified candidate immune exposures from TCR beta sequences and from how often those sequences occurred across donors. Both class I and class II loci were covered by HLA typing, at four-digit resolution. The T cell repertoires of around 730 subjects were profiled by immunosequencing and related to cytomegalovirus serostatus. The genetic ancestry cluster associated with self-reported Caucasian donors included over 80% of the roughly 410 genotyped donors. In addition to the first cohort of 650 to 750 subjects, a separate validation cohort of approximately 110 different subjects was used. Alongside the repertoire data, information on donor age, sex, ethnicity and CMV serostatus was compiled.

The cohort was made up of 666 healthy bone marrow donors. At the time of sampling, all cohort members were nominally healthy, though unrecorded immune exposures were likely present. The donor tested CMV seropositive, placing the donor among the 290 or so seropositive members of the cohort. A peripheral blood sample was provided by each donor, and peripheral blood mononuclear cells were used for TCR beta sequencing. The Qiagen DNeasy Blood Extraction Kit was used to extract genomic DNA from the blood cell samples. The germline V gene supplies CDR1 ENHRY and CDR2 SYGVKD. At the junction V is shortened by 9 bases and J by 2 bases, with 12 bases in between. From its cysteine to its phenylalanine, the CDR3 spans 13 amino acids. The read is trimmed to its CDR3 DNA, 39 bases read in frame from base 1. Library preparation used the immunoSEQ multiplex PCR assay. A mixture of 60 forward primers for TCR Vbeta segments and 13 reverse primers for TCR Jbeta segments was used in the multiplex PCR. Amplification of the CDR3 region of rearranged TCR beta genes was performed with a multiplex PCR assay on genomic DNA. Amplified TCR beta libraries were sequenced as 87-base-pair reads on the Illumina HiSeq System. Regarding the original processing steps: A later analysis tallied roughly 80 million unique TCR beta chains across the 700 or so repertoires, and about 12 million of those chains were shared by two or more donors. Raw reads were error-corrected and collapsed into unique sequences with a nearest-neighbor algorithm that merged closely related sequences to remove PCR and sequencing errors. Alignment of CDR3 sequences to IMGT reference sequences was used to assign V, D and J gene segments. For a sequence to be retained, at least a six-nucleotide match to both a V gene segment and a J gene segment was required. A rearrangement counted as productive if the CDR3 had no stop codons and remained in frame with V and J, and every other rearrangement counted as non-productive. CDR3 was defined according to IMGT convention as the region running from the second conserved V-encoded cysteine to the conserved J-encoded phenylalanine. The earlier analysis of a few hundred of the donors excluded sequences that lacked an unambiguous match to a single V gene segment. In an earlier analysis of almost 600 of the donors, a V segment was called functional when productive rearrangements were above 56.7%, and segregating when the standard deviation between donors exceeded 5%. A statistical classification framework was built to diagnose cytomegalovirus status from the catalog of TCR beta chain sequences. V and J gene assignment, in a later analysis, came from comparing TCR nucleotide sequences with IMGT/GENE-DB human TR gene sequences. The TCRdist pipeline was used in a later analysis to assign CDR3 sequences and most-parsimonious VDJ recombination scenarios. A later analysis defined each TCR beta chain by its CDR3 amino acid sequence plus V-gene family, and excluded reads lacking a unique V-gene family. In a later analysis, 500 to 650 highly shared, low-generation-probability nucleotide sequences were removed to address suspected cross-contamination and a sequencing artifact. For each public chain, a later analysis derived a clonal expansion index from normalized ranks of inferred template counts within each repertoire. Generation probabilities in a later analysis came from a VDJ recombination model fitted to out-of-frame rearrangements, and those results were checked against IGoR. Hypergeometric tests were used in a later analysis to score TCR-TCR, TCR-HLA and TCR-CMV co-occurrence, with a repertoire-size bias correction applied to the TCR pairs. False discovery rates were estimated in a later analysis by permuting HLA or CMV assignments 20 times. A later analysis grouped co-occurring TCRs with DBSCAN, adding TCRdist sequence similarity when clustering within HLA-allele-positive subsets. Repertoires with fewer than 30,000 or more than 120,000 public chains, plus five repertoires with anomalous nucleotide sharing, were excluded from co-occurrence clustering. Not all clones reach the TCRdb copy of this immuneACCESS table, which keeps in-frame sequences only. Checked studies attribute under half of the gap to unresolved V genes and leave the rest unexplained. D and trimming come from the DNA, and the V and J calls and clone size come from that table. For this sample the table gives 95,000 to 150,000 clones, of which under 90% were detected only once. The ten largest clones capture around 9.5% of the sample.

The paper as a whole reports these results and caveats: A group of highly shared sequence variants was considered likely to be a technical artifact of the sequencing pipeline. The 87-base-pair reads could not distinguish some IMGT-functional V segments, including TRBV6-2 and TRBV6-3, so those segments were excluded. In this cohort, only TCR beta chains were sequenced, and detectable features were limited by the absence of alpha or paired-chain data. A few of the identified cytomegalovirus-associated TCR beta chains were confirmed in vitro to be specific for cytomegalovirus antigens. Correlated functional status among segregating V segments might be attributable to linkage disequilibrium, but an unknown experimental factor could not be ruled out. An earlier analysis of around 500 of the donors showed that most TCR beta V segments appeared in productive rearrangements either about 90% or about 30% of the time, which broadly matched IMGT annotations. The authors suggested that the approach could potentially be generalized to other disease states and immunological phenotypes. Specific HLA alleles were associated with 18,000 or so TCR beta sequences at a false discovery rate of 0.05 in a later analysis. The earlier analysis of approximately 590 of the donors excluded approximately 17 rarely observed V segments, including chromosome 9 orphons, because counts were too low. A later analysis found that HLA-associated TCR beta chains were more clonally expanded and had lower generation probabilities than equally common non-associated chains. A later analysis reported that several top co-occurrence clusters appeared linked to parvovirus B19, influenza, CMV and Epstein-Barr virus. Sequencing depth was assumed to be roughly uniform across donors in the presence/absence analyses, though that assumption may not hold. Strong co-occurrence of HLA alleles, especially DR and DQ, made assigning TCR associations to individual alleles difficult. In the study, some 160 TCR beta chains were listed as associated with cytomegalovirus. A later analysis found that most CMV-associated TCR beta chains appeared HLA-restricted, with HLA associations seemingly driven largely by CMV exposure. According to a later analysis, TCR association rates differed among HLA loci, with DRB1 alleles showing the most associated TCRs and HLA-C alleles showing the fewest. HLA typing was unavailable for some donors at each locus, so association tests used only the typed subset. Across donors, most TCR sequences were observed very rarely, whereas some public TCRs were present in many individuals. A further reported finding was that TCR beta sequences accurately predicted the HLA-A and HLA-B alleles for most subjects in the first cohort. CMV serostatus was the only immune exposure information available for the cohort. In a later genetic analysis, a missense DCLRE1C variant was associated with V-gene and J-gene trimming of TCR beta chains, and the association was replicated in an independent cohort. According to a later genetic analysis, donors in an Asian-associated ancestry cluster had fewer N-insertions in productive TCRs than the approximately 630-donor mean. The classifier was reported to diagnose cytomegalovirus status with high specificity and sensitivity in both the original and validation cohorts.

Comments on this clone: Its antigen is unknown. Qualities for individual bases were not recorded, and no much larger clone is one base off.

The source of this sequence is a female donor in good health and CMV-seropositive. Specimen: PBMCs. Recombination linked TRBV10-3 to TRBJ2-3; possibly the D gene is TRBD2, per 6 matching bases. The DNA sequence is as follows: TGTGCCATGCGCGGCGGGGTCACAGATACGCAGTATTTT. Its translation reads: CAMRGGVTDTQYF.